These 10 T cell receptor beta chains came from one sample sequenced in a study of blood T cells in healthy people across ages. Through a sample-barcoded 5' primer and a J-beta primer mix, a second PCR was run for roughly 7 to 11 cycles. TCRdb called the 5' RACE reads again in MiXCR, with one record for every CDR3 protein. The sample records fewer than 1 million distinct CDR3 sequences, 40% to 50% being singletons. The sample comprised blood. The source is a man between 60 and 75 years old in good health.

The rearrangement joins TRBV6-2 or TRBV6-3 to TRBJ2-4; the match to TRBD1 covers 8 bases. This CDR3 contains 24 residues. Germline CDR1 reads MNHEY; CDR2 reads SVGEGT. Trimming removed 2 bases from V and 6 bases from J; junction bases left unmatched: 33. The DNA for the CDR3 is TGTGCCAGCAGTTACCCTTCCCGACAGGGGAAAGAGGTCGGCACAAAATTGCTGGTAAACATTCAGTACTTC. Translating gives CASSYPSRQGKEVGTKLLVNIQYF.

The chain combines TRBV20-1 with TRBJ1-5; 8 bases are shared with TRBD1. With 5 bases clipped from V and 4 bases from J, the junction kept 4 bases outside the gene matches. The CDR3 totals 13 residues. Germline V CDR1 and CDR2: DFQATT, SNEGSKA (reference sequence). The CDR3 is CSAGTGINQPQHF. The CDR3 region has the DNA TGCAGTGCTGGGACAGGAATTAATCAGCCCCAGCATTTT.

The chain carries TRBV29-1 and TRBJ2-3, with TRBD2 matching 8 bases. This CDR3 has 15 amino acids. In germline, CDR1 is SQVTM, CDR2 ANQGSEA. J gave up 4 bases and V 4 bases, and 10 bases lay outside the gene matches. The CDR3 protein is CSVVELAENADTQYF. For the CDR3, the DNA is TGCAGCGTTGTAGAACTAGCGGAGAATGCAGATACGCAGTATTTT.

The chain employs TRBV5-1 and TRBJ1-2; D is possibly TRBD1 (5 bases). Germline V lookup: CDR1 SGHRS, CDR2 YFSETQ. The germline V and J ends were trimmed by 0 bases and 0 bases, with 15 bases remaining between them. This CDR3 is built from 17 residues. This CDR3 is CASSLAGQGGTNYGYTF. The CDR3 DNA follows: TGCGCCAGCAGCTTGGCCGGGCAGGGTGGGACTAACTATGGCTACACCTTC.

The chain combines TRBV12-3 or TRBV12-4 with TRBJ2-1; the D gene could be TRBD1 or TRBD2 (6 bases each). V shed 0 bases and J shed 8 bases, with 17 bases lying between them. The CDR3 runs to 16 residues. CDR3: CASSLAGGPKGHEQFF. The CDR3 DNA is TGTGCCAGCAGTTTAGCGGGGGGCCCCAAAGGCCATGAGCAGTTCTTC.

The sample holds a few counts of this clonotype. V is TRBV20-1 and J is TRBJ2-4; TRBD1 matches at 8 bases. This CDR3 has 19 amino acids. The junction had 26 bases not matched to a gene; V was cut back by 1 base and J by 12 bases. CDR1 DFQATT and CDR2 SNEGSKA come from the germline V gene (reference sequence). The CDR3 region is CSARVRGYPGGPLKETQYF. CDR3 in DNA: TGCAGTGCTAGAGTACGTGGCTACCCAGGGGGCCCATTAAAAGAGACTCAGTACTTC.

This clonotype appeared many times. This chain connects TRBV29-1 to TRBJ2-5, with D unresolved. Per the germline V gene, CDR1 is SQVTM and CDR2 is ANQGSEA. V was pared by 3 bases and J by 2 bases, with 4 bases between. The CDR3 covers 11 residues. The CDR3 region is CSVDRQETQYF. The CDR3 region has the DNA TGCAGCGTTGACAGACAAGAGACCCAGTACTTC. The full variable domain, its missing parts supplied by reference TRBV29-1 and TRBJ2-5, is SAVISQKPSRDICQRGTSLTIQCQVDSQVTMMFWYRQQPGQSLTLIATANQGSEATYESGFVIDKFPISRPNLTFSTLTVSNMSPEDSSIYLCSVDRQETQYFGPGTRLLVL.

The table lists this clonotype with a few counts. The chain couples TRBV28 to TRBJ2-5; a possible D gene is TRBD1 (6 bases). CDR1 and CDR2 (germline): MDHEN, SYDVKM. CDR3 length: 14 residues. V lost 7 bases to trimming and J lost 11 bases, with 23 bases between them. CDR3 region: CASTKTAPGQGQYF. The CDR3 DNA sequence: TGTGCCAGCACAAAGACGGCGCCCGGTCAGGGGCAGTACTTC.

This clonotype was recorded only once. The chain combines TRBV6-6 with TRBJ2-3; perhaps D is TRBD1 or TRBD2 (5 bases each). This CDR3 is built from 14 residues. Trimming took 2 bases from V and 3 from J, leaving 9 bases between them. CDR1 MNHNY and CDR2 SVGAGI come from the germline V gene (reference sequence). This CDR3 is CASSYGTGTDTQYF. The CDR3 bases are TGTGCCAGCAGTTACGGGACGGGGACAGATACGCAGTATTTT.

The chain carries TRBV5-1 and TRBJ2-3; a possible D gene is TRBD1 (5 bases). The germline CDR1 and CDR2 sequences are SGHRS and YFSETQ. Trimming cost V 3 bases and J 2 bases, with 13 bases left between them. CDR3 length: 15 amino acids. This CDR3 reads CASSSESRVTDTQYF. CDR3 nucleotides: TGCGCCAGCAGCTCCGAGAGCAGGGTCACAGATACGCAGTATTTT.